Each of the 12 T cell receptor beta chains below was sequenced from the same sample in a study of shared clonotypes between healthy human individuals. Measured with immunoSEQ multiplex PCR; TCRdb has only the in-frame clones, and not every one. The table shows nearly 1 million clones, with 76% occurring only once. The sample comprised memory CD4+ T cells sorted from blood. The subset: CD45RA-negative fraction. These receptors were obtained from a young man in good health.

The chain combines TRBV27 with TRBJ2-6, with 9 bases that match TRBD1. The CDR3 is made up of 18 amino acids. Germline CDR1 MNHEY, CDR2 SMNVEV (reference sequence). Losses at the gene ends were 7 bases for V and 0 bases for J; bases not matched to a gene: 10. As DNA, the CDR3 is TGTGCCAGCACCCGTTCCGGGACAGGGAGCTCTGGGGCCAACGTCCTGACTTTC. Translated: CASTRSGTGSSGANVLTF.

Turning to this clone: Other DNA sequences of this sample code for an identical CDR3. This chain uses TRBV10-3 with TRBJ1-5; D is undetermined. The CDR3 consists of 14 residues. Germline V lookup: CDR1 ENHRY, CDR2 SYGVKD. The V and J ends lost 0 bases and 7 bases respectively, with 10 bases between them. The CDR3 sequence is CAISESGAGQPQHF. CDR3 coding DNA: TGTGCCATCAGTGAGTCCGGAGCGGGGCAGCCCCAGCATTTT.

This rearrangement joins TRBV10-1 to TRBJ1-1; D might be TRBD1 (6 bases). CDR3 length: 14 amino acids. Germline loops: CDR1 WNHNN, CDR2 SYGVQD (reference sequence). The V and J ends lost 4 bases and 4 bases respectively, with 13 bases between them. CDR3 protein: CASSVQGTGTEAFF. CDR3 in DNA: TGCGCCAGCAGTGTACAGGGAACCGGCACTGAAGCTTTCTTT.

This chain uses TRBV30 with TRBJ2-1, with TRBD2 as a possible D gene (6 bases). The V and J ends lost 0 bases and 14 bases respectively, with 11 bases between them. The CDR3 is made up of 11 amino acids. Looked up from germline, CDR1 is GTSNPN and CDR2 is SVGIG (reference sequence). CDR3 DNA: TGTGCCTGGAGTGTAGCGGGTCGGAAGTTCTTC. Protein sequence: CAWSVAGRKFF.

The rearrangement links TRBV4-1 to TRBJ1-4; a weak D match, TRBD1 (5 bases). V dropped 1 base and J dropped 8 bases, with 14 bases sitting between them. Germline CDR1 is MGHRA and CDR2 is YSYEKL. The CDR3 runs to 15 residues. The CDR3 DNA sequence: TGCGCCAGCAGCCAAGTTAGTCAGGGAAGGGAAAAACTGTTTTTT. It specifies CASSQVSQGREKLFF.

The rearrangement uses TRBV6-5 and TRBJ2-7; TRBD1 aligns across 8 bases. Germline CDR1 is MNHEY and CDR2 is SVGAGI. J was trimmed by 3 bases and V by 5 bases; bases with no gene match: 9. This CDR3 spans 15 amino acids. The CDR3: CASSIGGTGYYEQYF. CDR3 coding DNA: TGTGCCAGCAGTATAGGAGGGACAGGCTACTACGAGCAGTACTTC.

The gene calls are TRBV7-9 and TRBJ2-7, with D perhaps being TRBD1 or TRBD2 (5 bases each). CDR1 is SEHNR, CDR2 FQNEAQ, per germline (reference sequence). The CDR3 contains 14 residues. Trimming cost V 5 bases and J 7 bases, with 18 bases left between them. The CDR3 sequence: CASSPGPAIREQYF. The CDR3 DNA reads TGTGCCAGCAGCCCGGGGCCAGCCATACGGGAGCAGTACTTC.

The rearrangement uses TRBV11-2 and TRBJ2-1; possibly TRBD2 for D (6 bases). The CDR3 consists of 13 residues. Germline V gene lookup returns CDR1 SGHAT and CDR2 FQNNGV. Between the trimmed V and J ends, which lost 4 bases and 4 bases, there was a span of 8 bases. CDR3 in DNA: TGTGCCAGCAGCTCGGGACTTTACAATGAGCAGTTCTTC. Translating gives CASSSGLYNEQFF.

This clone was counted a few times. The chain carries TRBV7-9 and TRBJ1-5; D gene ambiguous. The CDR3 contains 13 residues. Trimming removed 4 bases at V and 14 bases at J, with 18 bases between. CDR1 and CDR2 (germline): SEHNR, FQNEAQ (reference sequence). The CDR3 protein is CASSWAVDGTKHF. The DNA for the CDR3 is TGTGCCAGCAGCTGGGCGGTCGACGGAACGAAGCATTTT.

The chain links TRBV10-3 to TRBJ2-1, with D possibly TRBD2 on 6 matching bases. CDR3 size: 14 residues. Germline loops: CDR1 ENHRY, CDR2 SYGVKD. The V end was cut by 6 bases, the J end by 6 bases, with 15 bases between. The CDR3 sequence: CAISRDSLINEQFF. The CDR3 DNA reads TGTGCCATCAGCAGGGACTCATTGATCAATGAGCAGTTCTTC.

This clone is a singleton in its sample. The chain uses TRBV5-1 and TRBJ1-6, with D uncertain. The CDR3 has 13 residues. Germline CDR1 SGHRS, CDR2 YFSETQ. The V end lost 0 bases, the J end lost 7 bases, and 5 bases lay between the germline ends. The CDR3 bases are TGCGCCAGCAGCTTGGATTTCAATTCACCCCTCCACTTT. This gives the protein CASSLDFNSPLHF.

This clone appeared a few times. The gene calls are TRBV30 and TRBJ2-5; tentatively, D is TRBD2 (6 bases). Germline-derived CDR1 and CDR2 are GTSNPN and SVGIG (reference sequence). The CDR3 sequence is 12 residues long. The V gene lost 2 bases and the J gene lost 4 bases, with 8 bases spanning the gap. The CDR3 protein is CAWSMGGETQYF. The CDR3 DNA is TGTGCCTGGAGTATGGGGGGAGAGACCCAGTACTTC.